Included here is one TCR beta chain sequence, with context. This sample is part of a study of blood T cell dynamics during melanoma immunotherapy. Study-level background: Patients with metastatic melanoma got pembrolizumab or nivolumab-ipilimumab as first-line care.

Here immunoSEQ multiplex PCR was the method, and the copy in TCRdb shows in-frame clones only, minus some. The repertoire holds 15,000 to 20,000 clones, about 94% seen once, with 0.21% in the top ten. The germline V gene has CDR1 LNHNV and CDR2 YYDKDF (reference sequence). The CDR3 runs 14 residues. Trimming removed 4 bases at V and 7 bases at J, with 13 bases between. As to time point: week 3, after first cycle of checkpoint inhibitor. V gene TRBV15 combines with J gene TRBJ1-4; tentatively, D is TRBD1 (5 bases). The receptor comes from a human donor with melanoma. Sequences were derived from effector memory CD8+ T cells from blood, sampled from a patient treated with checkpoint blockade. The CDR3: CATSNRRGFEKLFF. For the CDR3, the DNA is TGTGCCACCAGCAATAGGAGGGGATTTGAAAAACTGTTTTTT.